This entry features one T cell receptor (beta chain) sequence. The antigen remains undetermined. These data originate in a study of cytomegalovirus exposure and HLA in healthy donors. Method: immunoSEQ multiplex PCR; TCRdb's copy keeps in-frame clones and lacks some. The table shows about 120,000 clones, with approximately 88% occurring only once. Study outcomes and limitations: Later, an analysis found that TCR clusters from the first cohort tended to co-occur in the roughly 120 validation repertoires.

Germline V gives CDR1 SGHDT, CDR2 YYEEEE. Deletions cut 0 bases from V and 0 bases from J, with 7 bases between. The CDR3 runs 14 residues. This chain links TRBV5-6 with TRBJ2-7; no clear D. The sequenced sample consisted of PBMCs. This sequence was found in a woman aged 18-29 years in good health and CMV-seropositive. The chain's CDR3 is CASSLGDISYEQYF. CDR3 sequence (DNA): TGTGCCAGCAGCTTGGGCGATATCTCCTACGAGCAGTACTTC.